This is a list of T cell receptor beta chains from one sample in a study of cytomegalovirus exposure and HLA in healthy donors. Data came from immunoSEQ multiplex PCR; TCRdb stores just in-frame clones and leaves some out. This table has some 77,000 clones, over 70% appearing once. The sequenced material came from PBMCs. The receptors originated from a woman aged 40 to 55 in good health and CMV-seropositive. Both conserved end residues are part of each CDR3. The D gene is left open where the match is weak. A clone size is listed for some rows: how often the clone was seen (once, few, many), or a class if it is expanded.

J	V	D	size	DNA	CDR3
TRBJ1-3	TRBV20-1	-	-	TGCAGTCTCCGGAGCGGAAACACCATATATTTT	CSLRSGNTIYF
TRBJ2-7	TRBV7-2	-	-	TGTGCCAGCAGCCGGACGGACTACTACGAGCAGTACTTC	CASSRTDYYEQYF
TRBJ2-5	TRBV5-4	-	few	TGTGCCAGCAGCTTGGTATGGAGAGAGACCCAGTACTTC	CASSLVWRETQYF
TRBJ2-1	TRBV6-4	TRBD2	-	TGTGCCAGCAGTGCCCGGGCTAGCGGGGAGCAGTTCTTC	CASSARASGEQFF
TRBJ1-2	TRBV5-1	TRBD1	-	TGCGCCAGCAGCTCTATGGACAGGATAGGCTATGGCTACACCTTC	CASSSMDRIGYGYTF
TRBJ2-7	TRBV25-1	-	-	TGTGCCAGCGGGTGGGGCTCCGAGCAGTACTTC	CASGWGSEQYF
TRBJ1-5	TRBV28	-	-	TGTGCCAGCAGTCCCCCCAGTAGGGGGTTGAGTCAGCCCCAGCATTTT	CASSPPSRGLSQPQHF
TRBJ2-7	TRBV5-1	-	-	TGCGCCAGCAGCTTGGACAGGGTTCACTACGAGCAGTACTTC	CASSLDRVHYEQYF
TRBJ1-1	TRBV6-5	-	-	TGTGCCAGCAGTCCTAAGGGGCTCCTTAACACTGAAGCTTTCTTT	CASSPKGLLNTEAFF
TRBJ2-1	TRBV7-8	-	-	TGTGCCAGCAGCTTAATTGACCGGGGTAGCTCCGATGAGCAGTTCTTC	CASSLIDRGSSDEQFF
TRBJ2-1	TRBV29-1	TRBD2	-	TGCAGCGTTGCGGTTTTGACTAGCGGCTACAATGAGCAGTTCTTC	CSVAVLTSGYNEQFF
TRBJ2-4	TRBV19	-	-	TGTGCCAGTAGTACGACAGAGTCCGGCCATCTAGCCAAAAACATTCAGTACTTC	CASSTTESGHLAKNIQYF
TRBJ2-7	TRBV5-8	TRBD2	-	TGTGCCAGCAGCTTGGGCGGGAGCTCCTACGAGCAGTACTTC	CASSLGGSSYEQYF
TRBJ2-3	TRBV27	-	-	TGTGCCAGCAGTTTATCGAGGCTATCCACAGATACGCAGTATTTT	CASSLSRLSTDTQYF
TRBJ2-6	TRBV9	-	-	TGTGCCAGCAGCAGCGCGTCTGGGGCCAACGTCCTGACTTTC	CASSSASGANVLTF
TRBJ1-1	TRBV18	TRBD1	-	TGTGCCAGCTCAACCGGACAGGGCACTGAAGCTTTCTTT	CASSTGQGTEAFF
TRBJ1-5	TRBV18	TRBD1	-	TGTGCCAGCTCACACGGACAGGGTCATCAGCCCCAGCATTTT	CASSHGQGHQPQHF
TRBJ1-5	TRBV27	-	-	TGTGCCAGCAGCCCCTCTTCAGGGGCAATTAGGCAGCCCCAGCATTTT	CASSPSSGAIRQPQHF
TRBJ2-1	TRBV14	-	-	TGTGCCAGCAGCCAAGATCGTCGTAGAGAGCAGTTCTTC	CASSQDRRREQFF
TRBJ1-2	TRBV6-1	-	-	TGTGCCAGCAATCCACTAGAGATGTTTAACTATGGCTACACCTTC	CASNPLEMFNYGYTF
TRBJ2-7	TRBV5-6	-	few	TGTGCCAGCAGTCCGACCGGGACTTCCGACTACGAGCAGTACTTC	CASSPTGTSDYEQYF
TRBJ2-7	TRBV28	-	-	TGTGCCAGCAGTATCACCGGGACCTACGAGCAGTACTTC	CASSITGTYEQYF
TRBJ1-2	TRBV4-1	TRBD1	-	TGCGCCAGCAGCCAAGACTGGACAGGGAGGAGTTATGGCTACACCTTC	CASSQDWTGRSYGYTF
TRBJ1-1	TRBV21-1	-	-	TGTGCCAGCAGCAACAAGACCCAAGGGGTGAACACTGAAGCTTTCTTT	CASSNKTQGVNTEAFF
TRBJ1-2	TRBV5-4	TRBD1	-	TGTGCCAGCAGCCCAGTCCTCCGGGACAGACATAACTATGGCTACACCTTC	CASSPVLRDRHNYGYTF
TRBJ2-5	TRBV6-6	TRBD2	-	TGTGCCAGCAGTCCGCGGGGAGCGGGGGGGCAAGAGACCCAGTACTTC	CASSPRGAGGQETQYF
TRBJ1-2	TRBV27	TRBD1	-	TGTGCCAGCAGTTTTCTGGACAGGACTAACTATGGCTACACCTTC	CASSFLDRTNYGYTF
TRBJ1-1	TRBV28	-	-	TGTGCCAGCAGTTTAGCAGAAAACACTGAAGCTTTCTTT	CASSLAENTEAFF
TRBJ2-3	TRBV5-6	-	few	TGTGCCAGCAGCTTGGAAGGAGGCGATACGCAGTATTTT	CASSLEGGDTQYF
TRBJ2-6	TRBV19	-	-	TGTGCCAGTTCCCGCACGGTAACTGGGGCCAACGTCCTGACTTTC	CASSRTVTGANVLTF
TRBJ2-7	TRBV25-1	-	-	TGTGCCAGCAGACGAGATCCCTCCTACGAGCAGTACTTC	CASRRDPSYEQYF
TRBJ2-5	TRBV6-1	-	once	TGTGCCAGCAACCCCACGTCGGGAAGGGCGGGAAAGTACTTC	CASNPTSGRAGKYF
TRBJ1-1	TRBV5-1	-	-	TGCGCCAGCAGCCGGGAACCGAGCACTGAAGCTTTCTTT	CASSREPSTEAFF
TRBJ1-1	TRBV19	-	-	TGTGCCAGTAGTACAGGGGAGGGCCTCACTGAAGCTTTCTTT	CASSTGEGLTEAFF
TRBJ1-1	TRBV9	-	-	TGTGCCAGCAGCGGGGGCAGGGTCTTGAACACTGAAGCTTTCTTT	CASSGGRVLNTEAFF
TRBJ2-1	TRBV5-1	TRBD1	-	TGCGCCAGCAGCCCCACGGTGACAGGGGCCGCGCTCAATGAGCAGTTCTTC	CASSPTVTGAALNEQFF
TRBJ2-4	TRBV28	TRBD1	-	TGTGCCAGCGCCGGGGGAGGACAGGGGAAAAACATTCAGTACTTC	CASAGGGQGKNIQYF
TRBJ2-3	TRBV6-5	-	-	TGTGCCAGCAGCTCCGACAGGCTAGGTCGTACGCAGTATTTT	CASSSDRLGRTQYF
TRBJ2-2	TRBV2	-	-	TGTGCCAGCAGTGATGTCAGGGGGAACACCGGGGAGCTGTTTTTT	CASSDVRGNTGELFF
TRBJ2-5	TRBV30	TRBD1	-	TGTGCCTGGGACCGGGACAGCCAAGAGACCCAGTACTTC	CAWDRDSQETQYF
TRBJ1-1	TRBV11-2	-	once	TGTGCCAGCAGCTTAGATCGAAGTGGGAGTTCTTTCTTT	CASSLDRSGSSFF
TRBJ2-6	TRBV2	-	-	TGTGCCTCGGGGGCCAACGTCCTGACTTTC	CASGANVLTF
TRBJ2-1	TRBV6-5	-	-	TGTGCCAGCAGACCTAGGTGGAGCTCCTACAATGAGCAGTTCTTC	CASRPRWSSYNEQFF
TRBJ2-4	TRBV10-3	-	-	TGTGCCATCAGACCGCCTGAGGAAAACATTCAGTACTTC	CAIRPPEENIQYF
TRBJ2-1	TRBV7-9	TRBD2	-	TGTGCCAGCAGCTTATTTACGGGAGGGAACCTCAATGAGCAGTTCTTC	CASSLFTGGNLNEQFF